This TCR beta chain comes out of a study of blood T cell repertoires in COVID-19. For the study at large: Both acute and convalescent COVID-19 samples were obtained from the United States, Italy and Spain.

With 3 bases removed from V and 5 bases from J, the gap between germline ends came to 6 bases. CDR1 is KGHSH, CDR2 LQKENI, per germline. The CDR3 sequence is 12 residues long. In the authors' methods: Researchers report that nucleated cell counts were estimated from reference gene primer amplification. Profiling relied on immunoSEQ multiplex PCR, and the TCRdb table lists in-frame clones only, not all of them. D and trimming come from the DNA, and the V and J calls and clone size come from that table. The profile covers 230,000 or so clones, with roughly 79% appearing a single time and around 7.5% taken by the ten largest.

The sequence derives from a woman aged 80 or over with COVID-19, enrolled during active disease. The genes are TRBV18 and TRBJ2-3, with D possibly matching TRBD2 (5 bases). The sequencing input was peripheral blood. The CDR3 coding sequence is TGTGCCAGCTCACCCCGGGAAGATACGCAGTATTTT. The encoded protein is CASSPREDTQYF. The complete variable domain, with remaining parts taken from reference TRBV18 and TRBJ2-3, reads NAGVMQNPRHLVRRRGQEARLRCSPMKGHSHVYWYRQLPEEGLKFMVYLQKENIIDESGMPKERFSAEFPKEGPSILRIQQVVRGDSAAYFCASSPREDTQYFGPGTRLTVL.